The rows below give T cell receptor beta chains drawn from one sample of a study of cytomegalovirus exposure and HLA in healthy donors. The method was immunoSEQ multiplex PCR; TCRdb's version includes in-frame clones alone and lacks a portion of them. The sample carries some 80,000 clones, around 77% recorded once. The sequencing sample was made of PBMCs. The receptors come from a man aged 45-60 years in good health and CMV-seronegative. Both conserved end residues are part of each CDR3. Fields, in order: CDR3 protein, CDR3 DNA, J gene, clone size, V gene, D gene. A D gene is named only where the DNA matches it firmly. Only some rows state a clone size, as once, few, many or a class for expanded clones.

CDR3aa: CASSTGGGYYGYTF
CDR3nt: TGTGCCAGCAGTACAGGGGGCGGATACTATGGCTACACCTTC
j_gene: TRBJ1-2
abundance: -
v_gene: TRBV6-6
d_gene: TRBD1

CDR3aa: CASSEWRGLNYGYTF
CDR3nt: TGTGCCAGCAGTGAATGGCGGGGGCTAAACTATGGCTACACCTTC
j_gene: TRBJ1-2
abundance: -
v_gene: TRBV6-1
d_gene: -

CDR3aa: CASSRGQGGGGYTF
CDR3nt: TGTGCCAGCAGCCGAGGACAGGGAGGAGGTGGCTACACCTTC
j_gene: TRBJ1-2
abundance: -
v_gene: TRBV6-1
d_gene: TRBD1

CDR3aa: CASSLTGGRGEQFF
CDR3nt: TGTGCCAGCAGCCTGACAGGGGGTCGCGGTGAGCAGTTCTTC
j_gene: TRBJ2-1
abundance: -
v_gene: TRBV5-4
d_gene: TRBD1

CDR3aa: CASSVTEGTLETQYF
CDR3nt: TGTGCCAGCAGCGTAACGGAGGGAACGTTGGAGACCCAGTACTTC
j_gene: TRBJ2-5
abundance: -
v_gene: TRBV9
d_gene: -

CDR3aa: CAFSRRGGTGELFF
CDR3nt: TGTGCCTTCTCCCGGCGGGGCGGAACCGGGGAGCTGTTTTTT
j_gene: TRBJ2-2
abundance: -
v_gene: TRBV6-1
d_gene: -

CDR3aa: CASSARHNYGYTF
CDR3nt: TGTGCCAGCAGTGCACGACACAACTATGGCTACACCTTC
j_gene: TRBJ1-2
abundance: -
v_gene: TRBV2
d_gene: -

CDR3aa: CASSLPGTGTTEAFF
CDR3nt: TGTGCCAGCAGCTTACCCGGGACAGGGACCACTGAAGCTTTCTTT
j_gene: TRBJ1-1
abundance: -
v_gene: TRBV5-6
d_gene: TRBD1

CDR3aa: CASSLGLAAQYF
CDR3nt: TGTGCCAGCAGCCTGGGACTAGCGGCCCAGTACTTC
j_gene: TRBJ2-5
abundance: -
v_gene: TRBV28
d_gene: TRBD2

CDR3aa: CASSPYRGQNSGGPYGYTF
CDR3nt: TGTGCCAGCAGCCCCTACCGGGGACAGAATAGCGGGGGACCCTATGGCTACACCTTC
j_gene: TRBJ1-2
abundance: -
v_gene: TRBV4-2
d_gene: TRBD1

CDR3aa: CASSPGTSGGQAYNEQFF
CDR3nt: TGTGCCAGCAGTCCCGGGACTAGCGGGGGGCAAGCCTACAATGAGCAGTTCTTC
j_gene: TRBJ2-1
abundance: -
v_gene: TRBV28
d_gene: TRBD2

CDR3aa: CASSSTSAASAGELFF
CDR3nt: TGTGCCAGCAGCAGCACTAGCGCCGCCTCTGCCGGGGAGCTGTTTTTT
j_gene: TRBJ2-2
abundance: -
v_gene: TRBV7-3
d_gene: TRBD2

CDR3aa: CASKRSGAYEQYF
CDR3nt: TGTGCCAGCAAGCGTTCCGGGGCCTACGAGCAGTACTTC
j_gene: TRBJ2-7
abundance: once
v_gene: TRBV27
d_gene: -

CDR3aa: CASSPSLDRAEKLFF
CDR3nt: TGTGCCAGCAGCCCGTCCTTGGACAGGGCTGAAAAACTGTTTTTT
j_gene: TRBJ1-4
abundance: many
v_gene: TRBV13
d_gene: TRBD1

CDR3aa: CASSLGTGYLPQHF
CDR3nt: TGTGCCAGCTCACTCGGGACAGGGTATTTGCCCCAGCATTTT
j_gene: TRBJ1-5
abundance: -
v_gene: TRBV18
d_gene: TRBD1

CDR3aa: CASSGQGKATGELFF
CDR3nt: TGTGCCAGCAGCGGACAGGGAAAGGCCACCGGGGAGCTGTTTTTT
j_gene: TRBJ2-2
abundance: -
v_gene: TRBV6-5
d_gene: TRBD1

CDR3aa: CASSLMGPRGTQETQYF
CDR3nt: TGTGCCAGCAGTTTAATGGGTCCAAGGGGGACACAAGAGACCCAGTACTTC
j_gene: TRBJ2-5
abundance: -
v_gene: TRBV27
d_gene: -

CDR3aa: CASSPTGGSNQPQHF
CDR3nt: TGCGCCAGCAGCCCGACAGGGGGCAGCAATCAGCCCCAGCATTTT
j_gene: TRBJ1-5
abundance: -
v_gene: TRBV5-1
d_gene: TRBD1

CDR3aa: CASSSPGQGTGNTIYF
CDR3nt: TGTGCCAGCAGTTCCCCGGGACAGGGTACTGGAAACACCATATATTTT
j_gene: TRBJ1-3
abundance: -
v_gene: TRBV28
d_gene: TRBD1

CDR3aa: CASSLPILPRTQYF
CDR3nt: TGTGCCAGCAGCTTACCCATTCTCCCTAGGACCCAGTACTTC
j_gene: TRBJ2-5
abundance: -
v_gene: TRBV7-9
d_gene: -